The sequence of this T cell receptor (beta chain) was determined in a study of molecular identifiers for immune sequencing clone quantification. Study at large: Five aliquots were made in replicates from the RNA of around 20,000 or 100,000 naive CD8 cells, and four were sequenced.

Study-wide findings and caveats: Naive cells had under 1% of molecules in clones above 20 RNA copies, effectors over 98%.

MiXCR, applied by TCRdb to the PCR reads, yields one record per CDR3 protein. The sample holds about half a million distinct CDR3 sequences, 25% seen once. In the case of this clonotype: The antigen is unknown.

The sequence derives from a human donor in good health. Some libraries in this study had Jurkat cell RNA spiked in. Sequencing used naive CD8+ T cells from blood, with Jurkat cell RNA spiked in. This sample's subset: FACS-sorted CD8+CD4-CCR7+CD45RA+ naive T cells.

CDR3 coding DNA: TGTGCCAGCCTCAGGGAAATAGCCAAAAACATTCAGTACTTC. Translating gives CASLREIAKNIQYF. The chain recombines TRBV28 with TRBJ2-4, with a tentative D call TRBD1 (5 bases). This CDR3 region has 14 residues. V was pared by 8 bases and J by 0 bases, with 11 bases between. Germline V gives CDR1 MDHEN, CDR2 SYDVKM.